The entry below describes one TCR beta chain. This table comes from immunoSEQ multiplex PCR, and its TCRdb copy is limited to in-frame clones, with some not included. The table records more than 200,000 clones, 65% to 90% of them present only once. This CDR3 spans 13 amino acids. V lost 1 base and J lost 4, with 5 bases in between. The data are from a study of blood T cell repertoires in COVID-19. Study information: The study drew acute and convalescent COVID-19 samples from the United States, Italy and Spain. T cells, B-cell-depleted T cells, or PBMCs supplied cDNA or gDNA.

Sequenced: peripheral blood. The chain is built from TRBV12-3 or TRBV12-4 and TRBJ1-3; D unresolved. This receptor was obtained from a man in his fifties or sixties with acute or convalescent COVID-19. The CDR3 sequence is CASSLEAGNTIYF. Written as DNA, the CDR3 is TGTGCCAGCAGTTTAGAAGCGGGAAACACCATATATTTT.